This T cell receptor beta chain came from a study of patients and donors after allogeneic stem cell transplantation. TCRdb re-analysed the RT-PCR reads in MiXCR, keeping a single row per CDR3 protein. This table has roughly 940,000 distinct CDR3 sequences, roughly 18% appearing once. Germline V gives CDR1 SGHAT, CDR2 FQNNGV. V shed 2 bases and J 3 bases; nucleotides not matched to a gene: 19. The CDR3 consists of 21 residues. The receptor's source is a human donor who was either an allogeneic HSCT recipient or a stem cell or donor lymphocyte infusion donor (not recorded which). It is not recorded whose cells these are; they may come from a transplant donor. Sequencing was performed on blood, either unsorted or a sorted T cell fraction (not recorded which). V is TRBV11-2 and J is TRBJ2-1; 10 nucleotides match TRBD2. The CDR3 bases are TGTGCCAGCAGCTTATTTACAATCCTAGCGGGAGAAAGTGGATTCTACAATGAGCAGTTCTTC. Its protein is CASSLFTILAGESGFYNEQFF.